These 24 T cell receptor beta chains came from one sample sequenced in a study of cytomegalovirus exposure and HLA in healthy donors (dated by TCRdb to 2017 to 2019). The protocol used for the library was the immunoSEQ multiplex PCR assay. A mixture of 60 forward primers for TCR Vbeta segments and 13 reverse primers for TCR Jbeta segments was used in the multiplex PCR. TCRdb took over this immuneACCESS table, retaining in-frame rearrangements with V and J assigned. Such tables are incomplete; in checked studies, under half of the missing clones stem from an unresolved V gene, and the remainder is unexplained. For this sample the table gives roughly 150,000 clones, of which roughly 80% were detected only once. The ten biggest clones cover approximately 2.1% of the sample. What was sequenced was PBMCs. These receptor sequences come from a man aged 45 to 65 in good health and CMV-seropositive.

J is TRBJ1-5 and V is TRBV10-3, with a tentative D call TRBD1 (5 bases). The CDR3 totals 14 residues. V shed 5 bases and J shed 5 bases, with 13 bases lying between them. Germline V gives CDR1 ENHRY, CDR2 SYGVKD. The CDR3 DNA reads as TGTGCCATCAGTTACGACAGTTCCTATCAGCCCCAGCATTTT. Its translation: CAISYDSSYQPQHF.

The chain employs TRBV11-3 and TRBJ2-2; a weak D match, TRBD2 (5 bases). This CDR3 contains 14 residues. V was trimmed by 1 base and J by 6 bases, leaving 9 bases between them. Germline V gene data show CDR1 as SGHNT and CDR2 as YENEEA. The CDR3 region is CASSLGRGSGELFF. The CDR3 bases are TGTGCCAGCAGCTTAGGACGGGGATCCGGGGAGCTGTTTTTT.

This chain links TRBV15 with TRBJ2-1, with 9 positions matching TRBD2. V gave up 8 bases and J gave up 6 bases; unmatched junction bases: 5. The germline V gene has CDR1 LNHNV and CDR2 YYDKDF (reference sequence). The CDR3 sequence is 13 residues long. The CDR3 here is CATRRGGLNEQFF. CDR3 nucleotide sequence: TGTGCCACCCGGCGGGGGGGCCTCAATGAGCAGTTCTTC.

The count of this clone is one. The chain's CDR3 is CASSSGQNTEAFF. For the CDR3, the DNA is TGTGCCAGCAGCTCCGGACAGAACACTGAAGCTTTCTTT. The chain uses TRBV7-7 and TRBJ1-1, with TRBD1 as a possible D gene (5 bases). Between the trimmed V and J ends, which lost 4 bases and 1 base, there was a span of 7 bases. There are 13 residues in the CDR3. Germline loops: CDR1 SSHAT, CDR2 FNYEAQ (reference sequence).

This clone came up a few times. The V and J genes are TRBV2 and TRBJ2-7; no reliable D call. The CDR3 contains 11 residues. Germline values: CDR1 SNHLY, CDR2 FYNNEI. Trimming removed 7 bases from V and 9 bases from J, with 13 bases in between. The CDR3 is CASTSRLVQYF. CDR3 in DNA: TGTGCCAGCACCTCGAGACTGGTGCAGTACTTC.

The chain carries TRBV4-3 and TRBJ1-4; the match to TRBD1 covers 7 bases. There are 16 residues in the CDR3. In germline, CDR1 is LGHNA, CDR2 YSLEER. The V gene end was trimmed by 0 bases and the J gene end by 7 bases; junction bases not matched to a gene: 8. The CDR3 reads CASSQDNTRGREKLFF. As DNA, the CDR3 is TGCGCCAGCAGCCAAGATAACACAAGGGGGCGTGAAAAACTGTTTTTT.

V and J are TRBV11-3 and TRBJ1-1, with D possibly being TRBD1 (6 bases). The CDR3 is made up of 14 amino acids. V was shortened by 3 bases and J by 0 bases, with 8 bases between the two germline ends. Germline assignment: CDR1 SGHNT and CDR2 YENEEA. In nucleotides, the CDR3 is TGTGCCAGCAGCTTCAGGGGCCTGAACACTGAAGCTTTCTTT. This sequence encodes CASSFRGLNTEAFF.

In its sample, this clone was seen a few times. The chain is built from TRBV29-1 and TRBJ1-1; 8 positions match TRBD1. CDR3 length: 12 amino acids. Germline V gives CDR1 SQVTM, CDR2 ANQGSEA. V dropped 6 bases and J dropped 4; count of bases not matched to a gene: 4. CDR3 in DNA: TGCAGCGTCCAGGGGGCCGTCACTGAAGCTTTCTTT. This sequence encodes CSVQGAVTEAFF.

CDR3 residues: CASSAETGDNEQFF. The CDR3 bases are TGTGCCAGCAGTGCGGAGACAGGGGACAATGAGCAGTTCTTC. J is TRBJ2-1 and V is TRBV2; TRBD1 aligns across 8 bases. V gave up 4 bases and J gave up 5 bases; unmatched junction bases: 4. CDR1 SNHLY and CDR2 FYNNEI come from the germline V gene. The CDR3 has 14 residues.

The CDR3 loop is CASGRGETQYF. CDR3 DNA: TGTGCCAGCGGTAGAGGAGAGACCCAGTACTTC. The V gene is TRBV6-6, the J gene TRBJ2-5; D ambiguous. Looked up from germline, CDR1 is MNHNY and CDR2 is SVGAGI (reference sequence). CDR3 length: 11 residues. Trimming took 8 bases from V and 4 from J, leaving 8 bases between them.

The chain links TRBV6-1 to TRBJ1-4; 7 positions match TRBD1. V shed 8 bases and J 8 bases; nucleotides not matched to a gene: 5. The CDR3 is 12 residues long. From germline, CDR1 is MNHNS and CDR2 SASEGT. CDR3 nucleotides: TGTGCCAGCCTAGACAGGGCCGAAAAACTGTTTTTT. Its translation is CASLDRAEKLFF.

The DNA for the CDR3 is TGCGCCAGCGCCCTAAACCCACCGAGGGGGACAACCACTGAAGCTTTCTTT. Translation gives CASALNPPRGTTTEAFF. The chain has TRBV5-1 and TRBJ1-1, with D tentatively TRBD1 (6 bases). This CDR3 spans 17 amino acids. Germline V gene sequence: CDR1 SGHRS, CDR2 YFSETQ. The germline V and J ends were trimmed by 7 bases and 4 bases, with 26 bases remaining between them.

This chain links TRBV28 with TRBJ2-1; the match to TRBD2 covers 7 bases. Germline V gene lookup returns CDR1 MDHEN and CDR2 SYDVKM. This CDR3 contains 15 residues. With V trimmed by 3 bases and J by 5 bases, 7 bases remained unmatched. The CDR3 protein is CASSFPGLVNNEQFF. As DNA, the CDR3 is TGTGCCAGCAGTTTCCCTGGACTAGTAAACAATGAGCAGTTCTTC.

The V gene is TRBV18, the J gene TRBJ1-4; D unclear. CDR1 is KGHSH, CDR2 LQKENI, per germline. With 2 bases removed from V and 4 bases from J, the gap between germline ends came to 8 bases. The CDR3 extends over 14 amino acids. In DNA, the CDR3 is TGTGCCAGCTCACCAGGCCTAGTTAATGAAAAACTGTTTTTT. It is translated as CASSPGLVNEKLFF.

CDR3 DNA: TGTGCCAGCAGCCCAACTCCAACGGGGGGGGCAGATACGCAGTATTTT. Its protein is CASSPTPTGGADTQYF. The V call is TRBV9, the J call TRBJ2-3; 8 bases map to TRBD2. J was trimmed by 4 bases and V by 4 bases; bases with no gene match: 11. The germline V gene has CDR1 SGDLS and CDR2 YYNGEE. The CDR3 totals 16 residues. Supplemented by reference TRBV9 and TRBJ2-3, the full variable domain reads DSGVTQTPKHLITATGQRVTLRCSPRSGDLSVYWYQQSLDQGLQFLIQYYNGEERAKGNILERFSAQQFPDLHSELNLSSLELGDSALYFCASSPTPTGGADTQYFGPGTRLTVL.

The V and J genes are TRBV18 and TRBJ2-5, with TRBD2 matching 16 bases. Germline V CDR1 and CDR2: KGHSH, LQKENI. V lost 3 bases to trimming and J lost 2 bases; unmatched junction nucleotides: 6. The CDR3 is made up of 18 amino acids. Written as DNA, the CDR3 is TGTGCCAGCTCACCGCCGGGACTAGCGGGGGGGATACAAGAGACCCAGTACTTC. Encoded protein: CASSPPGLAGGIQETQYF.

This clone turned up a few times. The chain links TRBV19 to TRBJ1-5; 10 positions agree with TRBD1. Trimming at V came to 9 bases and at J to 7 bases, leaving 9 bases not matched to a gene. The germline CDR1 and CDR2 sequences are LNHDA and SQIVND (reference sequence). The CDR3 loop spans 14 amino acids. CDR3 nucleotides: TGTGCCAGCAACCGGGACAGGGGAGGACAGCCCCAGCATTTT. As protein: CASNRDRGGQPQHF.

This chain uses TRBV14 with TRBJ1-1; 7 bases fit TRBD1. The germline CDR1 and CDR2 sequences are SGHDN and FVKESK. After removal of 4 bases from V and 4 bases from J, the junction contained 0 bases not matched to a gene. The CDR3 is 12 residues long. This chain's CDR3 is CASSRQGTEAFF. The CDR3 coding sequence is TGTGCCAGCAGCCGACAGGGCACTGAAGCTTTCTTT.

The chain uses TRBV15 and TRBJ1-2; D unclear. The ends were cut back, 9 bases at V and 3 bases at J, with 11 bases in the middle. Germline CDR1 LNHNV, CDR2 YYDKDF (reference sequence). The CDR3 has 12 residues. The CDR3 here is CATSTGDYGYTF. The CDR3 region has the DNA TGTGCCACGTCGACGGGTGACTATGGCTACACCTTC.

V and J are TRBV6-6 and TRBJ2-3; D is undetermined. Deletions cut 2 bases from V and 2 bases from J, with 11 bases between. Germline V gene lookup returns CDR1 MNHNY and CDR2 SVGAGI (reference sequence). This CDR3 region has 15 residues. The CDR3 sequence is CASSYISLSTDTQYF. CDR3 DNA sequence: TGTGCCAGCAGTTACATAAGTCTATCCACAGATACGCAGTATTTT.

The J gene is TRBJ2-3, the V gene TRBV7-3, with 14 bases identical to TRBD2. CDR1 SGHTA and CDR2 FQGTGA come from the germline V gene. CDR3 size: 17 residues. After removal of 1 base from V and 6 bases from J, the junction contained 6 bases not matched to a gene. CDR3 bases: TGTGCCAGCAGCTTAAAAGGACTAGCGGGGGGTGGGGATACGCAGTATTTT. This translates into CASSLKGLAGGGDTQYF.

The CDR3, as DNA: TGCGCCAGCAGGTTGACAGGGGGCTATGGCTACACCTTC. Protein: CASRLTGGYGYTF. The chain uses TRBV5-1 and TRBJ1-2; 9 bases are a match to TRBD1. This CDR3 region has 13 residues. CDR1 is SGHRS and CDR2 is YFSETQ in the germline V gene. Trimming cost V 5 bases and J 4 bases; bases outside gene matches: 3.

The rearrangement links TRBV19 to TRBJ1-2; 7 bases line up with TRBD1. This CDR3 is built from 15 residues. With 5 bases clipped from V and 7 bases from J, the junction kept 13 bases outside the gene matches. Germline V gene lookup returns CDR1 LNHDA and CDR2 SQIVND (reference sequence). The CDR3 loop reads CASSLSGTAIFGYTF. CDR3 nucleotide sequence: TGTGCCAGTAGTCTATCCGGGACAGCCATCTTTGGCTACACCTTC. Looking up the rest from reference TRBV19 and TRBJ1-2 gives the full variable domain: DGGITQSPKYLFRKEGQNVTLSCEQNLNHDAMYWYRQDPGQGLRLIYYSQIVNDFQKGDIAEGYSVSREKKESFPLTVTSAQKNPTAFYLCASSLSGTAIFGYTFGSGTRLTVV.

The V and J genes are TRBV27 and TRBJ1-2; a possible D gene is TRBD1 (5 bases). CDR3 length: 18 amino acids. CDR1 and CDR2 (germline): MNHEY, SMNVEV (reference sequence). Trimming cost V 1 base and J 2 bases, with 20 bases left between them. CDR3 residues: CASSLLMGGGQGNYGYTF. The CDR3 nucleotides read TGTGCCAGCAGTTTATTGATGGGTGGTGGGCAGGGAAACTATGGCTACACCTTC.